This T cell receptor (beta chain) comes out of a study of graft-versus-host responses after intestinal transplantation (dated by TCRdb to the early 2020s). Regarding the research as a whole: Recipients received multivisceral, liver-intestinal, or isolated intestinal transplants. Every recipient was given anti-thymocyte globulin induction, followed by roughly 3 years of maintenance tacrolimus and steroids. After intestinal transplantation, graft-versus-host and host-versus-graft alloreactive T cell clones were followed in the graft, circulation and bone marrow using bulk TCR-beta CDR3 sequencing. Alloreactive clones were identified by sequencing pre-transplant mixed lymphocyte reaction products and comparing these products with unstimulated pre-transplant donor and recipient T cells. Of the 20 to 25 intestinal transplant recipients enrolled in the cohort, one of whom was a retransplant, a few patients without pretransplant specimens were excluded. Donor T cell macrochimerism was defined as a peak of at least 4% donor T cells among recipient peripheral blood mononuclear cells. Samples from a few later patients were sequenced in-house on an Illumina MiSeq with MiXCR processing rather than by the commercial service.

Looking up the germline V gene yields CDR1 MDHEN and CDR2 SYDVKM. V ends up 8 bases short and J 2 bases short, with an unmatched junction base count of 9. Counted from cysteine to phenylalanine, this CDR3 has 14 amino acids. The DNA shown is the 42-base CDR3, in frame from base 1. Library preparation used the immunoSEQ multiplex PCR assay. For most patients, high-throughput TCR-beta CDR3 sequencing of genomic DNA was performed by Adaptive Biotechnologies. The authors processed their data as follows. Adaptive's ImmunoSEQ software supplied the TCR sequencing data for approximately 18 patients, while MiXCR and VDJtools were used to process a few other patients. CDR3 nucleotide sequences shared between donor and recipient were removed because the origin of such sequences could not be assigned. At least 2-fold expansion over unstimulated cells and a minimum CFSE-low frequency of 0.002% (template counts) or 0.001% (read counts) were required for clones to be classified as alloreactive. Mappable clones were those detected in sequenced pre-transplant spleen, lymph node, or MLR CFSE-low populations of the donor or recipient. The cumulative frequency of alloreactive clones was calculated as a percentage of all sequences, weighted by copy number. In its TCRdb copy, this immuneACCESS table keeps in-frame sequences only and misses some clones. Where compared with another copy, unresolved V genes explain less than half of these, and the others have no known cause. V, J and clone size reflect that table, while D and trimming were determined from the DNA. The sample table contains about 43,000 clones; only one count was recorded for around 96% of them. Together, the top ten hold 1.6% of the sample.

Comment on this clone: The target of this receptor is not known. It has no much larger one-base neighbor in the sample; base qualities were not kept.

General conclusions and limits of the study: Patients with donor T cell macrochimerism had high GvH to HvG T cell clonal ratios in their allografts. Conclusions were limited by the relatively low number and heterogeneity of intestinal transplant patients. Early after transplant, peak levels of circulating GvH clones were found to be associated with declines in HvG clones. GvH clones turned up in recipient bone marrow, with some appearing earlier in ileal mucosa or blood, a pattern consistent with an intestinal mucosal origin.

Blood samples were collected up to 4 times in the first month after transplant and then at least monthly when available. This clonotype originated in a human patient who received an intestinal transplant, so some T cells may come from the graft donor. The rearranged segments are TRBV28 and TRBJ2-7; the central 7 bases match TRBD2. Sequencing was performed on PBMCs, taken approximately 340 days after intestinal transplant. The bases read TGTGCCAGCGGGGAGGGGACTCGAGCCTACGAGCAGTACTTC. Translated, this is CASGEGTRAYEQYF.